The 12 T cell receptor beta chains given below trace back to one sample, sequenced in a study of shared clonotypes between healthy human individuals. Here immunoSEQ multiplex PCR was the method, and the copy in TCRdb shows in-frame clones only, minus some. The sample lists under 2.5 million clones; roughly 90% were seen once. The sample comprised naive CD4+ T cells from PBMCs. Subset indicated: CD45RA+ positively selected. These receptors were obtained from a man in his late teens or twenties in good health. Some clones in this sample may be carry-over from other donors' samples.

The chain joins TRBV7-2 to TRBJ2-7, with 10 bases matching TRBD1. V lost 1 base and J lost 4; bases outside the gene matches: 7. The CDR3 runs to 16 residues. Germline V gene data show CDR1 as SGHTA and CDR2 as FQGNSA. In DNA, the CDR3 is TGTGCCAGCAGCTTAGGACAGGGGGCAAATCCTTACGAGCAGTACTTC. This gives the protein CASSLGQGANPYEQYF.

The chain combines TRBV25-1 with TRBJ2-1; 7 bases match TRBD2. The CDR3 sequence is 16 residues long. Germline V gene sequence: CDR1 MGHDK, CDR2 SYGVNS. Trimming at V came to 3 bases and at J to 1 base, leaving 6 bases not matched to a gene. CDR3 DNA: TGTGCCAGCAGTGACCTTGGCGGGAGTTCCTACAATGAGCAGTTCTTC. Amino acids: CASSDLGGSSYNEQFF.

In nucleotides, the CDR3 is TGTGCCAGCTCACCCTTGATGGACCAAGAGACCCAGTACTTC. Its protein is CASSPLMDQETQYF. The chain has TRBV18 and TRBJ2-5; D is undetermined. The ends were cut back, 3 bases at V and 0 bases at J, with 8 bases in the middle. The length of the CDR3 is 14 residues. Germline loops: CDR1 KGHSH, CDR2 LQKENI.

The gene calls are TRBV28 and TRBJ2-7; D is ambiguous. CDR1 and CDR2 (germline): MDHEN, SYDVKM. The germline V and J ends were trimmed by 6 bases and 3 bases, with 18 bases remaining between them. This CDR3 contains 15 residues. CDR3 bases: TGTGCCAGCAGACCGGTCCCGGTACTACGCTACGAGCAGTACTTC. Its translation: CASRPVPVLRYEQYF. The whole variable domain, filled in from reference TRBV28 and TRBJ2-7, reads DVKVTQSSRYLVKRTGEKVFLECVQDMDHENMFWYRQDPGLGLRLIYFSYDVKMKEKGDIPEGYSVSREKKERFSLILESASTNQTSMYLCASRPVPVLRYEQYFGPGTRLTVT.

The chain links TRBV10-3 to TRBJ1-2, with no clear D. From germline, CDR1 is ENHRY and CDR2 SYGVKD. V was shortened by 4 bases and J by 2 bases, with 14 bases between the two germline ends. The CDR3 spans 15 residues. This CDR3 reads CAISVMRAQNYGYTF. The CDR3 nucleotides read TGTGCCATCAGTGTTATGAGGGCGCAGAACTATGGCTACACCTTC.

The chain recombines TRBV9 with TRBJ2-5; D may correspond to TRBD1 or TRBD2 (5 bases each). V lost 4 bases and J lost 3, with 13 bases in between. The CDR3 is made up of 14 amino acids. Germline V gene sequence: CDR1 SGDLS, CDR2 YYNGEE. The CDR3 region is CASSPGDGEETQYF. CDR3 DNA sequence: TGTGCCAGCAGCCCCGGGGACGGAGAAGAGACCCAGTACTTC.

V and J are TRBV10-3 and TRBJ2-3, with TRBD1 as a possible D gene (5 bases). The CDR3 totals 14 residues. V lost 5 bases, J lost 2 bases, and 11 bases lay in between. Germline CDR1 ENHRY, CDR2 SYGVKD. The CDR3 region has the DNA TGTGCCATCAGTCTGGGGCAAAACACAGATACGCAGTATTTT. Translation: CAISLGQNTDTQYF.

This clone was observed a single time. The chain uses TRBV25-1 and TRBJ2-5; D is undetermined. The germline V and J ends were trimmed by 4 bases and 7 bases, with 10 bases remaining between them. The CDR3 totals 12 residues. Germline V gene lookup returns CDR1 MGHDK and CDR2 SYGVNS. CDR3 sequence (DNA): TGTGCCAGCAGTGCAGGTCTTGGGACCCAGTACTTC. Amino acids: CASSAGLGTQYF. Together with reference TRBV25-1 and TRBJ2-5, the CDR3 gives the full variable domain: EADIYQTPRYLVIGTGKKITLECSQTMGHDKMYWYQQDPGMELHLIHYSYGVNSTEKGDLSSESTVSRIRTEHFPLTLESARPSHTSQYLCASSAGLGTQYFGPGTRLLVL.

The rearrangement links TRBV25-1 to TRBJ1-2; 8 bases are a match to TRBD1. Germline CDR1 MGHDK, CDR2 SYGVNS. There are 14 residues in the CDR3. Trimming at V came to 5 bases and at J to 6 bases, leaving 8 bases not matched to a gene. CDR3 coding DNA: TGTGCCAGCAGTCCCACAGGGGGGGGCGATGGCTACACCTTC. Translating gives CASSPTGGGDGYTF.

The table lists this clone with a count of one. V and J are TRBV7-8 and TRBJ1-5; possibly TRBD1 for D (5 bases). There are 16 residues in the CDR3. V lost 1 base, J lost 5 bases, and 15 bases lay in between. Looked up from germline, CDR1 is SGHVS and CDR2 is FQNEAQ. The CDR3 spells CASSLDPQQVHQPQHF. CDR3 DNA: TGTGCCAGCAGCTTAGACCCTCAACAGGTTCATCAGCCCCAGCATTTT.

CDR3 region: CASSPAQGYEQYF. The CDR3 nucleotides read TGTGCCAGCAGCCCCGCTCAGGGCTACGAGCAGTACTTC. The genes are TRBV11-3 and TRBJ2-7, with D possibly being TRBD1 (5 bases). Germline CDR1 SGHNT, CDR2 YENEEA. The CDR3 has 13 residues. The germline V and J ends were trimmed by 5 bases and 3 bases, with 11 bases remaining between them.

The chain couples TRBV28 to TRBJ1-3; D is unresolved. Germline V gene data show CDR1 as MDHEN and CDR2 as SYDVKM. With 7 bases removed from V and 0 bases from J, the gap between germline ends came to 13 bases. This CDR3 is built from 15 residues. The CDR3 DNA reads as TGTGCCAGCACCACCCCCGCCAGCTCTGGAAACACCATATATTTT. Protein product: CASTTPASSGNTIYF. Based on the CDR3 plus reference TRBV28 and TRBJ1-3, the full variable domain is DVKVTQSSRYLVKRTGEKVFLECVQDMDHENMFWYRQDPGLGLRLIYFSYDVKMKEKGDIPEGYSVSREKKERFSLILESASTNQTSMYLCASTTPASSGNTIYFGEGSWLTVV.